This T cell receptor beta chain was observed in a study of blood T cell dynamics during melanoma immunotherapy. The time point is: week 3, after first cycle of checkpoint inhibitor. J gave up 4 bases and V 5 bases, and 5 bases lay outside the gene matches. CDR1 is WSHSY, CDR2 SAAADI, per germline. The CDR3 contains 14 residues. Sequencing used immunoSEQ multiplex PCR; TCRdb keeps in-frame clones, though not all of them. The table shows 8,200 or so clones, with 88% occurring only once. V gene TRBV10-2 combines with J gene TRBJ1-3, with TRBD1 identical over 7 bases. Sample: blood, taken from a patient treated with checkpoint blockade. This clonotype originated in a human donor with melanoma. Here the CDR3 reads CASSNDRVGNTIYF. DNA of the CDR3: TGCGCCAGCAGTAACGACAGGGTCGGAAACACCATATATTTT.